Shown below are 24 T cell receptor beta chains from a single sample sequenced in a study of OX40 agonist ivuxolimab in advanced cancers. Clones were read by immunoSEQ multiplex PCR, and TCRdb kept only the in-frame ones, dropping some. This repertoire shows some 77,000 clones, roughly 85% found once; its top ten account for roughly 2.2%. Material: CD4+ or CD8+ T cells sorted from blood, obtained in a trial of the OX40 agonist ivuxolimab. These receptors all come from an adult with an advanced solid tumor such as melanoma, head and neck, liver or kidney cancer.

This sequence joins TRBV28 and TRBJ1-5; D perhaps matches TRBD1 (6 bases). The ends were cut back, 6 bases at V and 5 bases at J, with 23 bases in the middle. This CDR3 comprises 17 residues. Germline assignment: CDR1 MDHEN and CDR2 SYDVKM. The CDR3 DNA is TGTGCCAGCAGCGCGGTTAATCCTGGACAGAACTATCAGCCCCAGCATTTT. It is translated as CASSAVNPGQNYQPQHF.

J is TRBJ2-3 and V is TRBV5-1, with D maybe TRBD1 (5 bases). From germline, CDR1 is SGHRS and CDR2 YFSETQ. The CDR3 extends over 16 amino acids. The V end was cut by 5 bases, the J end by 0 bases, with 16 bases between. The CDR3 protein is CASSRGIMTSTDTQYF. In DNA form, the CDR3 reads TGCGCCAGCAGTAGGGGAATAATGACTAGCACAGATACGCAGTATTTT.

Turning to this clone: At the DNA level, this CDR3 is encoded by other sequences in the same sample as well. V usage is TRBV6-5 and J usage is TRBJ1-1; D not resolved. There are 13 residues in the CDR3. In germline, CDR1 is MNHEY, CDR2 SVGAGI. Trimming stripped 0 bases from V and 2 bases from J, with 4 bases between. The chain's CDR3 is CASSYSRNTEAFF. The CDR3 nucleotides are TGTGCCAGCAGTTACTCGAGAAACACTGAAGCTTTCTTT.

This CDR3 is CASSDSGGYEQYF. In nucleotides, the CDR3 is TGTGCCAGCAGCGACTCCGGGGGATACGAGCAGTACTTC. This chain uses TRBV7-2 with TRBJ2-7, with TRBD2 as a possible D gene (6 bases). V lost 5 bases to trimming and J lost 4 bases, with 12 bases between them. Germline CDR1 is SGHTA and CDR2 is FQGNSA. The CDR3 runs to 13 residues.

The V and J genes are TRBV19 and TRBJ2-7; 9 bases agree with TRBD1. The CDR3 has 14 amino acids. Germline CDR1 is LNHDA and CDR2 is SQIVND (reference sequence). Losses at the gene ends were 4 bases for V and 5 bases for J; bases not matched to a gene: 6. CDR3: CASSKVGQGNEQYF. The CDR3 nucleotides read TGTGCCAGTAGTAAGGTGGGACAGGGAAACGAGCAGTACTTC.

Here the CDR3 reads CASSYRKTSSYEQYF. CDR3 DNA: TGTGCCAGCAGTTACCGGAAAACAAGCTCCTACGAGCAGTACTTC. J is TRBJ2-7 and V is TRBV6-5; no reliable D call. CDR1 MNHEY and CDR2 SVGAGI come from the germline V gene. The V end lost 2 bases, the J end lost 0 bases, and 11 bases lay between the germline ends. The CDR3 totals 15 residues.

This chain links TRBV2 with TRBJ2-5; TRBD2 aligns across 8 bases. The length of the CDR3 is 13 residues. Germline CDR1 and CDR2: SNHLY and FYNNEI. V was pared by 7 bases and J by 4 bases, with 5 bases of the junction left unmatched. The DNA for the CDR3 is TGTGCCAGCACCTTAGCGGGAAGAGAGACCCAGTACTTC. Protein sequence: CASTLAGRETQYF.

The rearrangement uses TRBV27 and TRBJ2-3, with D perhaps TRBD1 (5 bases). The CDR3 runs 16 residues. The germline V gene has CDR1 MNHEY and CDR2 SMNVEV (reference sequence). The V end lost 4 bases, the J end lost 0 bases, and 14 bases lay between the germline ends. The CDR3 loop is CASSSFSGASTDTQYF. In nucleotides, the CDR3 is TGTGCCAGCAGTTCTTTCAGTGGGGCGAGCACAGATACGCAGTATTTT.

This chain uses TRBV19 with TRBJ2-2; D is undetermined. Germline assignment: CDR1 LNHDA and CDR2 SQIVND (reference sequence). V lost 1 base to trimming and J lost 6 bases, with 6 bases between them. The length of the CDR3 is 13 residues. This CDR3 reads CASSIGRAGELFF. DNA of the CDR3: TGTGCCAGTAGTATAGGTCGGGCCGGGGAGCTGTTTTTT.

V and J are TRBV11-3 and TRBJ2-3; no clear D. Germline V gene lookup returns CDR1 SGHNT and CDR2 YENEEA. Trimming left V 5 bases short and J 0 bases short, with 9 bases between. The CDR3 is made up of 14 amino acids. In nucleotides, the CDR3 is TGTGCCAGCAGCATGGACGGCAGCACAGATACGCAGTATTTT. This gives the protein CASSMDGSTDTQYF. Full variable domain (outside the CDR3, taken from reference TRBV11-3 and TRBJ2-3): EAGVVQSPRYKIIEKKQPVAFWCNPISGHNTLYWYLQNLGQGPELLIRYENEEAVDDSQLPKDRFSAERLKGVDSTLKIQPAELGDSAVYLCASSMDGSTDTQYFGPGTRLTVL.

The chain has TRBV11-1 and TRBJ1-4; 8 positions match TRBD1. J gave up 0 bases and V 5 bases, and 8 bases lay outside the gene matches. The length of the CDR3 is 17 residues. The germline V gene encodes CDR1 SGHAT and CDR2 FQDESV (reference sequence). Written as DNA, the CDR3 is TGTGCCAGCAGCCACGGACAGGGCTCTGCAACTAATGAAAAACTGTTTTTT. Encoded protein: CASSHGQGSATNEKLFF.

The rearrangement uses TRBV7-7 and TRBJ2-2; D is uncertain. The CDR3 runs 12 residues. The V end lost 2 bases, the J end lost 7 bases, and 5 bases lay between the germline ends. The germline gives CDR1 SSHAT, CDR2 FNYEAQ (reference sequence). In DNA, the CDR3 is TGTGCCAGCAGCTTAATGGGCGGGGAGCTGTTTTTT. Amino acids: CASSLMGGELFF. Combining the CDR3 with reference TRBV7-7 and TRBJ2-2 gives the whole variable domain GAGVSQSPRYKVTKRGQDVTLRCDPISSHATLYWYQQALGQGPEFLTYFNYEAQPDKSGLPSDRFSAERPEGSISTLTIQRTEQRDSAMYRCASSLMGGELFFGEGSRLTVL.

The CDR3 DNA sequence: TGTGCCAGCAGTTACGGGGGAGTTGAAAAACTGTTTTTT. Translation: CASSYGGVEKLFF. The chain joins TRBV6-5 to TRBJ1-4, with TRBD1 as a possible D gene (5 bases). The germline V gene encodes CDR1 MNHEY and CDR2 SVGAGI. The length of the CDR3 is 13 residues. Trimming took 2 bases from V and 7 from J, leaving 8 bases between them.

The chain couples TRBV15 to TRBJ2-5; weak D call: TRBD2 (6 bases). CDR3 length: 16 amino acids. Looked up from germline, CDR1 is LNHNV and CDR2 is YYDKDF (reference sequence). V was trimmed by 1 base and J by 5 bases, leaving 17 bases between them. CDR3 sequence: CATSRGSGTGGETQYF. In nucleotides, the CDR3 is TGTGCCACCAGCAGAGGGTCAGGGACTGGAGGGGAGACCCAGTACTTC.

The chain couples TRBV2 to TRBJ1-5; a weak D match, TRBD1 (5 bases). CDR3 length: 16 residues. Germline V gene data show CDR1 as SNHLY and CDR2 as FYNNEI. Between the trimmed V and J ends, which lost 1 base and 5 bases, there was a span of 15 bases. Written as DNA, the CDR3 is TGTGCCAGCAGTGAAGGGGGCAGGGATGGGGATCAGCCCCAGCATTTT. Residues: CASSEGGRDGDQPQHF. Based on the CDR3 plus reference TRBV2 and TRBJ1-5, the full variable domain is EPEVTQTPSHQVTQMGQEVILRCVPISNHLYFYWYRQILGQKVEFLVSFYNNEISEKSEIFDDQFSVERPDGSNFTLKIRSTKLEDSAMYFCASSEGGRDGDQPQHFGDGTRLSIL.

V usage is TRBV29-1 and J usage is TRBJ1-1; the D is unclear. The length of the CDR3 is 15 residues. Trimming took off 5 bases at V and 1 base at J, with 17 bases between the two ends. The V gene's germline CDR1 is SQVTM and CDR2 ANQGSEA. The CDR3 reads CSVSVTGLENTEAFF. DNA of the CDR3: TGCAGCGTTTCAGTAACCGGCCTGGAGAACACTGAAGCTTTCTTT.

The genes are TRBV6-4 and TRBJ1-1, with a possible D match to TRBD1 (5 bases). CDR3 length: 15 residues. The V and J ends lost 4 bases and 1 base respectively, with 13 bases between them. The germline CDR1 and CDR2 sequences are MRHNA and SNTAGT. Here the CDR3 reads CASSVSGTGNTEAFF. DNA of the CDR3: TGTGCCAGCAGTGTCTCGGGGACGGGGAACACTGAAGCTTTCTTT.

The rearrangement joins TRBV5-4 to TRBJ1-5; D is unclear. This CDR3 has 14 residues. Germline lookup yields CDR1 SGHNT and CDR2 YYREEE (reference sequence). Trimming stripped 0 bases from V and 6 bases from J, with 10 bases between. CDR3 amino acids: CASSLEGWGQPQHF. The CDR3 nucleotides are TGTGCCAGCAGCTTGGAGGGTTGGGGTCAGCCCCAGCATTTT.

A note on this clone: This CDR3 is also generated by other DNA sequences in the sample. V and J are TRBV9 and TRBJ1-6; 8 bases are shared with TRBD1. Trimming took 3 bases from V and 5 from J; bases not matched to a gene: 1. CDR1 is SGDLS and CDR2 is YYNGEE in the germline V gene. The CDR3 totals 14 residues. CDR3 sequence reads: CASSGTGHNSPLHF. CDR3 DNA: TGTGCCAGCAGCGGGACAGGGCATAATTCACCCCTCCACTTT.

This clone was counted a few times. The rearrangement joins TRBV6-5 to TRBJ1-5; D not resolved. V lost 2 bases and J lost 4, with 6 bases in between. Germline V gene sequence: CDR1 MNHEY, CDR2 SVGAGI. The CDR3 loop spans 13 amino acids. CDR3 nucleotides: TGTGCCAGCAGTTACGTCAGTAATCAGCCCCAGCATTTT. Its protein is CASSYVSNQPQHF.

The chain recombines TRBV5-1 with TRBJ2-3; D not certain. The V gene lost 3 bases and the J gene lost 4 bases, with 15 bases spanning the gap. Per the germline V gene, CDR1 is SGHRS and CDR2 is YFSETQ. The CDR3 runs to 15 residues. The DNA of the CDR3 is TGCGCCAGCAGCTATGACTGGGGTGGATCAGATACGCAGTATTTT. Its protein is CASSYDWGGSDTQYF.

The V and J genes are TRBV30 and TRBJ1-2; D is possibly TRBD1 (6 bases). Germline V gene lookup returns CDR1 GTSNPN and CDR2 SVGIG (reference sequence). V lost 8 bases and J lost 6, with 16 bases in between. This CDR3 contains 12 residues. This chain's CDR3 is CAQAPGGHGYTF. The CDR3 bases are TGTGCCCAGGCACCTGGGGGCCATGGCTACACCTTC.

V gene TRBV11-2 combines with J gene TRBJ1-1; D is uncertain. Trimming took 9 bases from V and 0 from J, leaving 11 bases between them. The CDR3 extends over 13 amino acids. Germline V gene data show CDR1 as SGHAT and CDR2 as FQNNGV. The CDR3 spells CASKEGLNTEAFF. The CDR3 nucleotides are TGTGCCAGTAAAGAGGGCCTGAACACTGAAGCTTTCTTT. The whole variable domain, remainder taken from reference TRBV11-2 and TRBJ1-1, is EAGVAQSPRYKIIEKRQSVAFWCNPISGHATLYWYQQILGQGPKLLIQFQNNGVVDDSQLPKDRFSAERLKGVDSTLKIQPAKLEDSAVYLCASKEGLNTEAFFGQGTRLTVV.

The CDR3 region is CSARGQYGYTF. CDR3 coding DNA: TGCAGTGCTAGGGGACAGTATGGCTACACCTTC. The chain employs TRBV20-1 and TRBJ1-2; TRBD1 matches 7 bases. This CDR3 contains 11 residues. Germline V gives CDR1 DFQATT, CDR2 SNEGSKA (reference sequence). J gave up 5 bases and V 3 bases, and 0 bases lay outside the gene matches.